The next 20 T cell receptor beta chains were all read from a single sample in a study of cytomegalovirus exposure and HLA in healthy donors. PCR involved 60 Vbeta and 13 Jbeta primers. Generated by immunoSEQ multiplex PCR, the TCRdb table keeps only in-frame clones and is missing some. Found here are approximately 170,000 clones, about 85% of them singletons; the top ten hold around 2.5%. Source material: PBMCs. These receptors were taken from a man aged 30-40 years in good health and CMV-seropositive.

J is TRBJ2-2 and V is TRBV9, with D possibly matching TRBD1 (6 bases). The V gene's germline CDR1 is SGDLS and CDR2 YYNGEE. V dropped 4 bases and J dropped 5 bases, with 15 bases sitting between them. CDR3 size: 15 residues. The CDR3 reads CASSLRDNPTGELFF. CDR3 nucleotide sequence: TGTGCCAGCAGCCTCCGGGACAACCCTACCGGGGAGCTGTTTTTT.

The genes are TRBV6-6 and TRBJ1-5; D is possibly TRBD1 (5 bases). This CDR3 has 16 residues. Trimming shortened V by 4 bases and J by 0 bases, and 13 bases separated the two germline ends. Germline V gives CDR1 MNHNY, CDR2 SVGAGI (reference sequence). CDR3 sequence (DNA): TGTGCCAGCAGTTCCCAGGGCGCCTCTAGCAATCAGCCCCAGCATTTT. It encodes CASSSQGASSNQPQHF.

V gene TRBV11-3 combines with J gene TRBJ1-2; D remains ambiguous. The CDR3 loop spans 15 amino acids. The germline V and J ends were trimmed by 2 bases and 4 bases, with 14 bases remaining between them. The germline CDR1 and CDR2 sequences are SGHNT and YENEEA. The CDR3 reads CASSLTGLGSYGYTF. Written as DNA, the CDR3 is TGTGCCAGCAGCTTAACCGGATTGGGGAGCTATGGCTACACCTTC.

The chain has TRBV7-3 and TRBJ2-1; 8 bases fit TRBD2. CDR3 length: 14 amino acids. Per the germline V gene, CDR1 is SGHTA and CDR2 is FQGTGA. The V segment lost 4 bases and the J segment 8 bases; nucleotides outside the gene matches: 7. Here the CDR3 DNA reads TGTGCCAGCAGCTCGGGACTAGAGGGCGATGAGCAGTTCTTC. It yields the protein CASSSGLEGDEQFF.

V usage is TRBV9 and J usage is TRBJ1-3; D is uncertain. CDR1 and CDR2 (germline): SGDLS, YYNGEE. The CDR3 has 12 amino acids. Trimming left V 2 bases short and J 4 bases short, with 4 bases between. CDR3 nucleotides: TGTGCCAGCAGCGTTGGCGGAAACACCATATATTTT. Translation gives CASSVGGNTIYF.

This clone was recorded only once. The CDR3 DNA reads TGTGCCAGCAGCTTAGTGGGGACTTCTTCCTACAATGAGCAGTTCTTC. Its protein product is CASSLVGTSSYNEQFF. The chain combines TRBV7-2 with TRBJ2-1, with D perhaps matching TRBD2 (6 bases). The CDR3 consists of 16 residues. With 1 base removed from V and 1 base from J, the gap between germline ends came to 11 bases. Looked up from germline, CDR1 is SGHTA and CDR2 is FQGNSA.

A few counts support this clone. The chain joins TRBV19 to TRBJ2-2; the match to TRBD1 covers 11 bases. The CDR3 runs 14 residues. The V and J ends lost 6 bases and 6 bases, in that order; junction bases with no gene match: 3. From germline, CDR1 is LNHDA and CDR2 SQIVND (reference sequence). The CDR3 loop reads CASRGTGGPGELFF. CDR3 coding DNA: TGTGCCAGTAGAGGGACAGGGGGTCCCGGGGAGCTGTTTTTT. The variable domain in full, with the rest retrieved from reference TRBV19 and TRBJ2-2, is DGGITQSPKYLFRKEGQNVTLSCEQNLNHDAMYWYRQDPGQGLRLIYYSQIVNDFQKGDIAEGYSVSREKKESFPLTVTSAQKNPTAFYLCASRGTGGPGELFFGEGSRLTVL.

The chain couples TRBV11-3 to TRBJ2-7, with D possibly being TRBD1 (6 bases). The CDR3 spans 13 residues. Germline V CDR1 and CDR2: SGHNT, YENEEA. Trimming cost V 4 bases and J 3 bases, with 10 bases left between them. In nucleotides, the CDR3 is TGTGCCAGCAGCTACCAGGACAGCTACGAGCAGTACTTC. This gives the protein CASSYQDSYEQYF.

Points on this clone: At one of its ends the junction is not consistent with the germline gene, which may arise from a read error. CDR3 nucleotide sequence: TGTGCCAGCAGCTTTTTACGGACCGAGGAGGGCTGCACCTTC. Encoded protein: CASSFLRTEEGCTF. This rearrangement joins TRBV7-2 to TRBJ1-2; D is unclear. The CDR3 covers 14 residues. CDR1 and CDR2 (germline): SGHTA, FQGNSA.

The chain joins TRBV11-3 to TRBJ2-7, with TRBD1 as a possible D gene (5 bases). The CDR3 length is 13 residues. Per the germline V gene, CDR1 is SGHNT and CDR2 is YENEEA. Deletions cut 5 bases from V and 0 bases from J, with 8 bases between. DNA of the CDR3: TGTGCCAGCAGCCGAGACAGCTCCTACGAGCAGTACTTC. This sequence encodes CASSRDSSYEQYF.

The CDR3 nucleotides are TGTGCCAGCAGTTTGGGCTCCCGGAACGATCGTAAAAAACTGTTTTTT. As protein: CASSLGSRNDRKKLFF. V gene TRBV27 combines with J gene TRBJ1-4; D is ambiguous. V was shortened by 3 bases and J by 9 bases, with 20 bases between the two germline ends. CDR1 MNHEY and CDR2 SMNVEV come from the germline V gene (reference sequence). The CDR3 is made up of 16 amino acids. Filled out from reference TRBV27 and TRBJ1-4, the complete variable domain reads EAQVTQNPRYLITVTGKKLTVTCSQNMNHEYMSWYRQDPGLGLRQIYYSMNVEVTDKGDVPEGYKVSRKEKRNFPLILESPSPNQTSLYFCASSLGSRNDRKKLFFGSGTQLSVL.

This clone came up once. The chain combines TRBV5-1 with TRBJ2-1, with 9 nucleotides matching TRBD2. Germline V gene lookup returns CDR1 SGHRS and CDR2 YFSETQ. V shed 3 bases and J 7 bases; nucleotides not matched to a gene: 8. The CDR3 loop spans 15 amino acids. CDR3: CASSSLAGVKNEQFF. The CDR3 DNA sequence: TGCGCCAGCAGCTCTTTAGCGGGAGTTAAGAATGAGCAGTTCTTC. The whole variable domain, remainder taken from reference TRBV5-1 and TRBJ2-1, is KAGVTQTPRYLIKTRGQQVTLSCSPISGHRSVSWYQQTPGQGLQFLFEYFSETQRNKGNFPGRFSGRQFSNSRSEMNVSTLELGDSALYLCASSSLAGVKNEQFFGPGTRLTVL.

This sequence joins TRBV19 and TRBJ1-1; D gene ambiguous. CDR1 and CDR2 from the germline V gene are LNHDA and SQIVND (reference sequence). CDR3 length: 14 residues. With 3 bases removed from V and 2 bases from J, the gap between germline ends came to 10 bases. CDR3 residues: CASSIFRRNTEAFF. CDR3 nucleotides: TGTGCCAGTAGTATCTTCCGTAGAAACACTGAAGCTTTCTTT.

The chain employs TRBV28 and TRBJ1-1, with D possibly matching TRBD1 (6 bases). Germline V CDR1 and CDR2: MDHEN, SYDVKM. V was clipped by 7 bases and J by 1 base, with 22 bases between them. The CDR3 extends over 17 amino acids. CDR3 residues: CASKGYWGPRGNTEAFF. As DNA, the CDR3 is TGTGCCAGCAAGGGATACTGGGGGCCCCGCGGGAACACTGAAGCTTTCTTT. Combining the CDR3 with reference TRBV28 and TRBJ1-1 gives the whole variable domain DVKVTQSSRYLVKRTGEKVFLECVQDMDHENMFWYRQDPGLGLRLIYFSYDVKMKEKGDIPEGYSVSREKKERFSLILESASTNQTSMYLCASKGYWGPRGNTEAFFGQGTRLTVV.

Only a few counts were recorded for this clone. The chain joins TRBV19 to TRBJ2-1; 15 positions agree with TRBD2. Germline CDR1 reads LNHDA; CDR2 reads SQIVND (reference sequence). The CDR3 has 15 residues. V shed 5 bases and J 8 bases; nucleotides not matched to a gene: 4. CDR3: CASSGLAGGLDEQFF. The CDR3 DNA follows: TGTGCCAGTAGTGGACTAGCGGGAGGGCTTGATGAGCAGTTCTTC.

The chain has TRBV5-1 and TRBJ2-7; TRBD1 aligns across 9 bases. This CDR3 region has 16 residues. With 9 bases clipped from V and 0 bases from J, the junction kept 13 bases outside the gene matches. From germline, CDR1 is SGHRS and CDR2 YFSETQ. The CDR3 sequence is CATSHYGTGSSYEQYF. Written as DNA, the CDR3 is TGCGCCACTTCCCATTATGGGACAGGGAGCTCCTACGAGCAGTACTTC.

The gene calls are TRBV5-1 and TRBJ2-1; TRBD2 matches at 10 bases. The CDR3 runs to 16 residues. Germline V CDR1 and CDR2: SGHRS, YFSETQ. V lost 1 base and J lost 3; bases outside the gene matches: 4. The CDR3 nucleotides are TGCGCCAGCAGCTTGTCGACTAGCGGGCTCTACAATGAGCAGTTCTTC. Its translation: CASSLSTSGLYNEQFF.

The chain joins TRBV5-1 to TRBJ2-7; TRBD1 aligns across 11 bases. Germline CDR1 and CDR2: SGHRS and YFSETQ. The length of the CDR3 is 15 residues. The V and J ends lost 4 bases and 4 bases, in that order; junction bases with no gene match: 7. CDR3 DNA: TGCGCCAGCAGCCTAGGACAGGGGGCCTCGTACGAGCAGTACTTC. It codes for CASSLGQGASYEQYF.

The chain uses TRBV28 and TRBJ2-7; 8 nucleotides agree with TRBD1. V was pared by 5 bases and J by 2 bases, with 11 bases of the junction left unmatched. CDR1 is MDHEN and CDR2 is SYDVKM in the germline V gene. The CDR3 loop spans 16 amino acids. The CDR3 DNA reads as TGTGCCAGCAGTCCTCGGACAGGGTTTTGGACCTACGAGCAGTACTTC. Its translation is CASSPRTGFWTYEQYF. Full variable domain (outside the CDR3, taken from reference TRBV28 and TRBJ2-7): DVKVTQSSRYLVKRTGEKVFLECVQDMDHENMFWYRQDPGLGLRLIYFSYDVKMKEKGDIPEGYSVSREKKERFSLILESASTNQTSMYLCASSPRTGFWTYEQYFGPGTRLTVT.

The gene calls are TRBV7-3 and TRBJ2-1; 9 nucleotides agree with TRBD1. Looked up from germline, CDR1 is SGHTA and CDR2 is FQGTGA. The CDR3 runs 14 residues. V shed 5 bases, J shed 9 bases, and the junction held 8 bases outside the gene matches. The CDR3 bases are TGTGCCAGCAGCCCGACTGTACAGGGGGCTGAGCAGTTCTTC. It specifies CASSPTVQGAEQFF.